This TCR beta chain was sequenced for a study of blood T cell repertoires in COVID-19. Study-level background: COVID-19 samples from acute and convalescent phases originated in the United States, Italy and Spain. T cells, B-cell-depleted T cells, or PBMCs provided the cDNA or gDNA that served as material.

With 4 bases clipped from V and 7 bases from J, the junction kept 3 bases outside the gene matches. This CDR3 region has 13 residues. Per germline, CDR1 MNHEY and CDR2 SVGAGI. Original methodology: Quantification of nucleated cells was approximated via reference gene primer amplification. Assay: immunoSEQ multiplex PCR; the TCRdb copy retains only in-frame clones and omits some. V and J calls plus clone size are reproduced from that table; the DNA served to infer D and trimming. Seen here are about 210,000 clones, 70% to 90% observed once, and the top ten hold 4% to 5.5%. This TCR came from a woman in her thirties or forties with acute or convalescent COVID-19. Sequencing was performed on peripheral blood. The chain combines TRBV6-5 with TRBJ1-5; TRBD1 matches at 8 bases. The CDR3 DNA sequence: TGTGCCAGCAGTTTAACAGGGGGACAGCCCCAGCATTTT. Amino acid sequence: CASSLTGGQPQHF.